The 25 T cell receptor beta chains in this list originate from one sample, sequenced in a study of T cell responses to AZD1222 COVID-19 vaccine (dated by TCRdb to the early 2020s). The receptor library was made with the immunoSEQ multiplex PCR assay. The source is immuneACCESS, and TCRdb retained only in-frame sequences with V and J called. Part of the clones is not carried over; for the studies checked, unresolved V genes explain less than half of this, and the remainder is unexplained. In all, the sample holds under 200,000 clones, and about nine tenths of those were seen once. The top ten hold nearly 1% of the sample. According to the study, the label for this sample's time point signals: baseline before first vaccination. The material was peripheral blood, obtained on day 0 of AZD1222 vaccination. The source is an adult in good health.

V usage is TRBV7-9 and J usage is TRBJ2-2; the match to TRBD1 covers 10 bases. This CDR3 spans 15 amino acids. With V trimmed by 5 bases and J by 7 bases, 7 bases remained unmatched. Germline values: CDR1 SEHNR, CDR2 FQNEAQ (reference sequence). The CDR3 is CASSLGTGAGGELFF. The CDR3 region has the DNA TGTGCCAGCAGCCTCGGGACAGGGGCGGGCGGGGAGCTGTTTTTT.

CDR3 DNA: TGTGCCAGCAGTTTTAGCACCTTCTCCTACGAGCAGTACTTC. Translating gives CASSFSTFSYEQYF. The chain links TRBV28 to TRBJ2-7, with no clear D. The V end lost 3 bases, the J end lost 0 bases, and 9 bases lay between the germline ends. There are 14 residues in the CDR3. Germline values: CDR1 MDHEN, CDR2 SYDVKM.

The chain combines TRBV5-4 with TRBJ2-7; 12 bases align to TRBD1. CDR1 and CDR2 from the germline V gene are SGHNT and YYREEE (reference sequence). This CDR3 has 16 residues. V shed 1 base, J shed 3 bases, and the junction held 5 bases outside the gene matches. This chain's CDR3 is CASSLPGQGANYEQYF. The DNA for the CDR3 is TGTGCCAGCAGCTTGCCGGGACAGGGGGCAAACTACGAGCAGTACTTC.

The chain couples TRBV6-5 to TRBJ1-2; tentatively, D is TRBD1 (5 bases). V was trimmed by 8 bases and J by 4 bases, leaving 14 bases between them. The germline V gene has CDR1 MNHEY and CDR2 SVGAGI. This CDR3 spans 13 amino acids. CDR3 region: CASGERGSYGYTF. The CDR3 DNA is TGTGCCAGCGGCGAGAGGGGCTCCTATGGCTACACCTTC.

The chain employs TRBV18 and TRBJ1-4; the D gene is possibly TRBD1 (5 bases). V was pared by 2 bases and J by 0 bases, with 7 bases between. The length of the CDR3 is 15 residues. Germline values: CDR1 KGHSH, CDR2 LQKENI. The DNA of the CDR3 is TGTGCCAGCTCACCAACGGGGGCAACTAATGAAAAACTGTTTTTT. Protein product: CASSPTGATNEKLFF.

The chain is built from TRBV4-3 and TRBJ2-2; TRBD2 is a possible D gene (6 bases). V was cut by 4 bases and J by 2 bases, with 11 bases left in between. Per germline, CDR1 LGHNA and CDR2 YSLEER. The CDR3 is 15 residues long. CDR3 DNA sequence: TGCGCCAGCAGCCGGTCCGGGGGAAACACCGGGGAGCTGTTTTTT. As protein: CASSRSGGNTGELFF.

V is TRBV6-6 and J is TRBJ1-1, with D unclear. In germline, CDR1 is MNHNY, CDR2 SVGAGI (reference sequence). CDR3 length: 13 residues. V shed 2 bases and J shed 2 bases, with 6 bases lying between them. DNA of the CDR3: TGTGCCAGCAGTTACATGGGTAACACTGAAGCTTTCTTT. It is translated as CASSYMGNTEAFF.

CDR3 sequence reads: CSTQGGTSTDTQYF. CDR3 nucleotide sequence: TGCAGCACACAAGGTGGGACTAGCACAGATACGCAGTATTTT. V and J are TRBV29-1 and TRBJ2-3; the D gene is possibly TRBD2 (6 bases). The CDR3 runs to 14 residues. Germline V gene data show CDR1 as SQVTM and CDR2 as ANQGSEA. With 8 bases removed from V and 0 bases from J, the gap between germline ends came to 15 bases.

This clone has just a few counts. DNA of the CDR3: TGTGCCAGCAGCTCGGACAGCAACCTTCACCTTGAAAAACTGTTTTTT. Amino acids: CASSSDSNLHLEKLFF. The chain carries TRBV7-9 and TRBJ1-4; D is perhaps TRBD1 (6 bases). V was shortened by 4 bases and J by 7 bases, with 19 bases between the two germline ends. CDR1 SEHNR and CDR2 FQNEAQ come from the germline V gene (reference sequence). The CDR3 consists of 16 residues.

The V gene is TRBV6-5, the J gene TRBJ1-1; 10 bases agree with TRBD1. The CDR3 has 14 residues. The germline V gene encodes CDR1 MNHEY and CDR2 SVGAGI. J lost 5 bases, V lost 5 bases, and 5 bases had no gene match. The CDR3 here is CASSTGTGETEAFF. The CDR3 coding sequence is TGTGCCAGCAGTACCGGGACAGGGGAGACTGAAGCTTTCTTT.

This chain joins TRBV29-1 and TRBJ2-1; a weak D match, TRBD2 (6 bases). The CDR3 runs to 14 residues. Germline V gene data show CDR1 as SQVTM and CDR2 as ANQGSEA. V was trimmed by 7 bases and J by 0 bases, leaving 13 bases between them. As DNA, the CDR3 is TGCAGCGGACATGGGGACTCCTCCTACAATGAGCAGTTCTTC. This translates into CSGHGDSSYNEQFF.

V and J are TRBV10-3 and TRBJ2-1; 7 bases fit TRBD2. V lost 0 bases and J lost 9; bases outside the gene matches: 2. Germline assignment: CDR1 ENHRY and CDR2 SYGVKD. The CDR3 has 13 residues. CDR3 DNA: TGTGCCATCAGTGAGTCTAGCGGGTCTGAGCAGTTCTTC. Its translation: CAISESSGSEQFF.

The chain employs TRBV7-8 and TRBJ2-3; 7 nucleotides align to TRBD2. J gave up 6 bases and V 3 bases, and 6 bases lay outside the gene matches. CDR1 and CDR2 from the germline V gene are SGHVS and FQNEAQ. The CDR3 length is 14 residues. This CDR3 reads CASSLRDYGDTQYF. The CDR3 bases are TGTGCCAGCAGCTTGAGGGACTACGGGGATACGCAGTATTTT.

V gene TRBV27 combines with J gene TRBJ1-5, with D tentatively TRBD1 (5 bases). Trimming took 6 bases from V and 7 from J, leaving 13 bases between them. CDR1 is MNHEY, CDR2 SMNVEV, per germline (reference sequence). This CDR3 is built from 13 residues. The CDR3 DNA follows: TGTGCCAGCAGCCTACGGGGCTTCCAGCCCCAGCATTTT. The encoded protein is CASSLRGFQPQHF.

This chain joins TRBV9 and TRBJ2-3; a possible D gene is TRBD2 (5 bases). The CDR3 extends over 14 amino acids. Trimming took off 0 bases at V and 6 bases at J, with 11 bases between the two ends. The germline V gene has CDR1 SGDLS and CDR2 YYNGEE. The DNA of the CDR3 is TGTGCCAGCAGCGTAGAGGGAGAGGTCGATACGCAGTATTTT. It is translated as CASSVEGEVDTQYF.

V and J are TRBV5-1 and TRBJ2-7, with D perhaps matching TRBD1 (6 bases). V was trimmed by 4 bases and J by 0 bases, leaving 14 bases between them. The CDR3 has 15 amino acids. Germline CDR1 is SGHRS and CDR2 is YFSETQ. The CDR3 loop reads CASSPQQGYSYEQYF. In DNA form, the CDR3 reads TGCGCCAGCAGCCCCCAGCAGGGGTACTCCTACGAGCAGTACTTC.

The rearrangement joins TRBV6-2 or TRBV6-3 to TRBJ2-5, with no clear D. Trimming took off 2 bases at V and 2 bases at J, with 15 bases between the two ends. This CDR3 has 16 residues. CDR1 and CDR2 from the germline V gene are MNHEY and SVGEGT. The CDR3 coding sequence is TGTGCCAGCAGTTACGGTAGGGATTCGGTACAAGAGACCCAGTACTTC. Amino acids: CASSYGRDSVQETQYF.

The V and J genes are TRBV29-1 and TRBJ2-1; TRBD2 agrees at 7 bases. CDR3 size: 11 residues. Germline V gene sequence: CDR1 SQVTM, CDR2 ANQGSEA. The ends lost 3 bases at V and 15 bases at J; junction bases unmatched: 8. CDR3 DNA sequence: TGCAGCGTTGATAGTCGGCGGGGGAGGTTCTTC. Residues: CSVDSRRGRFF.

This clone was seen only a few times. J is TRBJ2-5 and V is TRBV5-4; TRBD1 matches 8 bases. Germline CDR1 reads SGHNT; CDR2 reads YYREEE (reference sequence). This CDR3 is built from 16 residues. Trimming removed 3 bases from V and 2 bases from J; junction bases left unmatched: 9. CDR3 loop: CASSSVTGGRQETQYF. The CDR3 DNA reads TGTGCCAGCAGCTCAGTAACAGGGGGTAGGCAAGAGACCCAGTACTTC.

The chain couples TRBV27 to TRBJ2-4, with D perhaps TRBD1 (5 bases). Trimming left V 4 bases short and J 8 bases short, with 12 bases between. Looked up from germline, CDR1 is MNHEY and CDR2 is SMNVEV (reference sequence). The CDR3 contains 13 residues. The CDR3 reads CASSSRVKDIQYF. CDR3 DNA: TGTGCCAGCAGTTCCAGGGTTAAGGACATTCAGTACTTC.

This rearrangement joins TRBV3-1 (or the pseudogene TRBV3-2) to TRBJ1-2; D is undetermined. Trimming shortened V by 10 bases and J by 5 bases, and 8 bases separated the two germline ends. Germline V lookup: CDR1 LGHDT, CDR2 YNNKEL (reference sequence). The CDR3 totals 10 residues. DNA for the CDR3: TGTGCCATCTCCTCTTATGGCTACACCTTC. As protein: CAISSYGYTF.

V and J are TRBV28 and TRBJ2-4; D perhaps matches TRBD1 (5 bases). The CDR3 contains 13 residues. Trimming pared 6 bases from V and 8 bases from J, leaving 14 bases between. Germline assignment: CDR1 MDHEN and CDR2 SYDVKM. This chain's CDR3 is CASSPPQGDIQYF. The CDR3 DNA follows: TGTGCCAGCAGCCCCCCTCAGGGTGACATTCAGTACTTC.

This rearrangement joins TRBV16 to TRBJ1-4; 8 nucleotides line up with TRBD1. Germline V gene sequence: CDR1 KGHSY, CDR2 FQNENV. The CDR3 has 15 residues. J gave up 8 bases and V 4 bases, and 9 bases lay outside the gene matches. The CDR3 coding sequence is TGTGCCAGCAGCCGACCCAGGGGGCTGGGGGAAAAACTGTTTTTT. Encoded protein: CASSRPRGLGEKLFF.

The chain has TRBV5-1 and TRBJ1-2; 10 positions agree with TRBD1. The germline gives CDR1 SGHRS, CDR2 YFSETQ. V was clipped by 1 base and J by 6 bases; unmatched bases: 3. CDR3 length: 14 residues. CDR3 nucleotide sequence: TGCGCCAGCAGCTTGTCGGGGACAGGGGATGGCTACACCTTC. Its translation: CASSLSGTGDGYTF.

V is TRBV5-6 and J is TRBJ2-7; unclear D gene. The ends were cut back, 3 bases at V and 2 bases at J, with 12 bases in the middle. This CDR3 is built from 14 residues. Looked up from germline, CDR1 is SGHDT and CDR2 is YYEEEE. CDR3 region: CASSWATDTYEQYF. As DNA, the CDR3 is TGTGCCAGCAGCTGGGCAACAGATACCTACGAGCAGTACTTC.